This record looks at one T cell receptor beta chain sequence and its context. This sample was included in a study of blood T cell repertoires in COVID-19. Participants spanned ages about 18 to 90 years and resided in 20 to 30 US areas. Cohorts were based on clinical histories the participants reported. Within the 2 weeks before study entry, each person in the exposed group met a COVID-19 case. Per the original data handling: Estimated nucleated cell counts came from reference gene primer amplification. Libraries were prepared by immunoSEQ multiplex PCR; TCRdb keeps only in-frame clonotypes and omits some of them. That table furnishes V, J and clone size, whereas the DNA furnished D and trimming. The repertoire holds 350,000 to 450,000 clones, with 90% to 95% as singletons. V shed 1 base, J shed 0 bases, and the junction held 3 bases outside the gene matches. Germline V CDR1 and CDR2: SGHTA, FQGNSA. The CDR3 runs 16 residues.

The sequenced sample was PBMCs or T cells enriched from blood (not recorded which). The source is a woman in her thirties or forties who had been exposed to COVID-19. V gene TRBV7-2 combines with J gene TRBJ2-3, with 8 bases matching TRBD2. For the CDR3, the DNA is TGTGCCAGCAGCTTAGGAAGCGGGAGAAGCACAGATACGCAGTATTTT. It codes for CASSLGSGRSTDTQYF.